Sequencing of this T cell receptor (beta chain) was carried out in a study of T cell responses to AZD1222 COVID-19 vaccine. Worth noting for this clone: What it recognizes is unknown.

CDR3 length: 14 residues. V was shortened by 7 bases and J by 6 bases, with 19 bases between the two germline ends. Germline V gives CDR1 ENHRY, CDR2 SYGVKD. Findings and limits, study-wide: No repertoire was sampled before or during the peak T cell response, only after it. Nearly half of the spike-specific TCRs reportedly recognize variant regions that carry no mutations. Spike as a whole was targeted by vaccine-associated CD4 TCRs, dominant at 160-218 and 743-854. A mostly white British donor set with more females was recruited, and clonal diversity was possibly underestimated.

The method was immunoSEQ multiplex PCR; TCRdb's version includes in-frame clones alone and lacks a portion of them. The profile shows approximately 210,000 clones, roughly 94% of them singletons. The receptor was isolated from an adult who received the MenACWY meningococcal vaccine as a control. The chain couples TRBV10-3 to TRBJ2-7, with D maybe TRBD1 (5 bases). Sequencing was performed on peripheral blood, taken 28 days after the second dose of the MenACWY control vaccine. CDR3 loop: CAINQGWVSAEQYF. The CDR3 coding sequence is TGTGCCATCAATCAGGGATGGGTCTCTGCCGAGCAGTACTTC.